A single sample gave rise to the 22 T cell receptor beta chains below, sequenced in a study of control samples from healthy donors and cancer patients. Assay: immunoSEQ multiplex PCR; the TCRdb copy retains only in-frame clones and omits some. The sample consists of some 120,000 clones, 85% to 90% of them appearing once. The sample was PBMCs. Receptor source: a woman aged 45-59 years with colorectal cancer.

This chain uses TRBV28 with TRBJ2-6, with D uncertain. The CDR3 runs 17 residues. Germline-derived CDR1 and CDR2 are MDHEN and SYDVKM. Trimming cost V 2 bases and J 4 bases, with 15 bases left between them. The CDR3, as DNA: TGTGCCAGCAGTTTAAAGGGTGTGCTAGTGGGGGCCAACGTCCTGACTTTC. This codes for CASSLKGVLVGANVLTF. Full variable domain (rest looked up from reference TRBV28 and TRBJ2-6): DVKVTQSSRYLVKRTGEKVFLECVQDMDHENMFWYRQDPGLGLRLIYFSYDVKMKEKGDIPEGYSVSREKKERFSLILESASTNQTSMYLCASSLKGVLVGANVLTFGAGSRLTVL.

The CDR3 sequence: CAWKPYYGYTF. Here the CDR3 DNA reads TGTGCCTGGAAGCCTTACTATGGCTACACCTTC. The rearrangement links TRBV30 to TRBJ1-2; D gene uncertain. Germline CDR1 and CDR2: GTSNPN and SVGIG (reference sequence). Trimming pared 4 bases from V and 3 bases from J, leaving 6 bases between. CDR3 length: 11 residues.

The V gene is TRBV2, the J gene TRBJ2-2; 16 nucleotides match TRBD2. Germline V lookup: CDR1 SNHLY, CDR2 FYNNEI. With 6 bases clipped from V and 9 bases from J, the junction kept 7 bases outside the gene matches. The CDR3 totals 16 residues. The DNA of the CDR3 is TGTGCCAGCAGCGGGACTAGCGGGAGGGCCGGCCGGGAGCTGTTTTTT. Encoded protein: CASSGTSGRAGRELFF.

The chain has TRBV4-1 and TRBJ1-1, with 12 bases identical to TRBD1. The CDR3 extends over 14 amino acids. J lost 7 bases, V lost 3 bases, and 3 bases had no gene match. The V gene's germline CDR1 is MGHRA and CDR2 YSYEKL. CDR3 DNA sequence: TGCGCCAGCAGCCAGGGACAGGGGGCGGTTGAAGCTTTCTTT. This gives the protein CASSQGQGAVEAFF.

V usage is TRBV19 and J usage is TRBJ1-2; the D gene is possibly TRBD1 (5 bases). This CDR3 has 14 amino acids. Looked up from germline, CDR1 is LNHDA and CDR2 is SQIVND (reference sequence). With 3 bases removed from V and 4 bases from J, the gap between germline ends came to 12 bases. This CDR3 is CASSIRGRPYGYTF. The DNA for the CDR3 is TGTGCCAGTAGTATCCGGGGCAGACCCTATGGCTACACCTTC.

The chain combines TRBV11-3 with TRBJ1-2; 7 positions match TRBD1. This CDR3 is 18 amino acids long. The V and J ends lost 1 base and 7 bases, in that order; junction bases with no gene match: 18. Germline CDR1 and CDR2: SGHNT and YENEEA. CDR3 in DNA: TGTGCCAGCAGCTTAGCAAGGTATGGGCAGGGGGTTTATGTTGGCTACACCTTC. Translation gives CASSLARYGQGVYVGYTF.

This chain joins TRBV6-6 and TRBJ2-7; D not certain. Trimming took off 4 bases at V and 3 bases at J, with 7 bases between the two ends. The CDR3 totals 12 residues. Germline CDR1 reads MNHNY; CDR2 reads SVGAGI (reference sequence). The CDR3 nucleotides read TGTGCCAGCAGTTCCGTCAGCTACGAGCAGTACTTC. Protein: CASSSVSYEQYF.

This chain links TRBV30 with TRBJ2-1; 11 bases match TRBD2. The junction had 2 bases not matched to a gene; V was cut back by 2 bases and J by 2 bases. Germline-derived CDR1 and CDR2 are GTSNPN and SVGIG (reference sequence). CDR3 length: 15 residues. The CDR3: CAWSPGLAAYNEQFF. CDR3 DNA sequence: TGTGCCTGGAGTCCGGGACTAGCGGCCTACAATGAGCAGTTCTTC.

The CDR3 reads CASSLNHLARTGELFF. In nucleotides, the CDR3 is TGCGCCAGCAGCTTGAACCACTTGGCGCGCACCGGGGAGCTGTTTTTT. The chain employs TRBV5-1 and TRBJ2-2; D not resolved. The ends were cut back, 1 base at V and 4 bases at J, with 14 bases in the middle. CDR1 is SGHRS, CDR2 YFSETQ, per germline. The CDR3 is made up of 16 amino acids. The complete variable domain, with remaining parts taken from reference TRBV5-1 and TRBJ2-2, reads KAGVTQTPRYLIKTRGQQVTLSCSPISGHRSVSWYQQTPGQGLQFLFEYFSETQRNKGNFPGRFSGRQFSNSRSEMNVSTLELGDSALYLCASSLNHLARTGELFFGEGSRLTVL.

The rearrangement joins TRBV7-9 to TRBJ2-5; the match to TRBD2 covers 11 bases. V gave up 5 bases and J gave up 2 bases; unmatched junction bases: 13. The CDR3 consists of 18 residues. Germline V lookup: CDR1 SEHNR, CDR2 FQNEAQ (reference sequence). CDR3 coding DNA: TGTGCCAGCAGCACGCGGCCCCTAGCGGGGGGCACACAAGAGACCCAGTACTTC. It translates to CASSTRPLAGGTQETQYF.

The V call is TRBV19, the J call TRBJ2-5; TRBD2 might be the D (5 bases). The CDR3 contains 12 residues. Germline values: CDR1 LNHDA, CDR2 SQIVND (reference sequence). The ends were cut back, 6 bases at V and 5 bases at J, with 10 bases in the middle. CDR3 in DNA: TGTGCCAGTAGAACTGGGAGCGAGACCCAGTACTTC. This gives the protein CASRTGSETQYF.

The rearrangement links TRBV9 to TRBJ2-1; D gene unclear. V was pared by 0 bases and J by 4 bases, with 11 bases between. CDR3 length: 15 amino acids. The germline gives CDR1 SGDLS, CDR2 YYNGEE. The CDR3 nucleotides are TGTGCCAGCAGCGTAGTAACGGCATCATACAATGAGCAGTTCTTC. Amino acids: CASSVVTASYNEQFF. Full variable domain (remainder filled in from reference TRBV9 and TRBJ2-1): DSGVTQTPKHLITATGQRVTLRCSPRSGDLSVYWYQQSLDQGLQFLIQYYNGEERAKGNILERFSAQQFPDLHSELNLSSLELGDSALYFCASSVVTASYNEQFFGPGTRLTVL.

The rearrangement links TRBV29-1 to TRBJ1-2, with 8 nucleotides matching TRBD1. The CDR3 is 13 residues long. Losses at the gene ends were 7 bases for V and 6 bases for J; bases not matched to a gene: 10. Looked up from germline, CDR1 is SQVTM and CDR2 is ANQGSEA. CDR3 region: CSGSGGISDGYTF. The CDR3 DNA sequence: TGCAGCGGTTCAGGGGGCATTTCCGATGGCTACACCTTC. The complete variable domain, with remaining parts taken from reference TRBV29-1 and TRBJ1-2, reads SAVISQKPSRDICQRGTSLTIQCQVDSQVTMMFWYRQQPGQSLTLIATANQGSEATYESGFVIDKFPISRPNLTFSTLTVSNMSPEDSSIYLCSGSGGISDGYTFGSGTRLTVV.

This sequence joins TRBV18 and TRBJ2-3; D unresolved. This CDR3 comprises 12 residues. CDR1 is KGHSH, CDR2 LQKENI, per germline. V was trimmed by 8 bases and J by 1 base, leaving 7 bases between them. The chain's CDR3 is CASPERTDTQYF. The CDR3, as DNA: TGTGCCAGCCCCGAACGCACAGATACGCAGTATTTT. Looking up the rest from reference TRBV18 and TRBJ2-3 gives the full variable domain: NAGVMQNPRHLVRRRGQEARLRCSPMKGHSHVYWYRQLPEEGLKFMVYLQKENIIDESGMPKERFSAEFPKEGPSILRIQQVVRGDSAAYFCASPERTDTQYFGPGTRLTVL.

The chain is built from TRBV6-5 and TRBJ2-7; tentatively, D is TRBD2 (6 bases). Germline V gene data show CDR1 as MNHEY and CDR2 as SVGAGI. The CDR3 covers 14 residues. V was trimmed by 2 bases and J by 7 bases, leaving 15 bases between them. In DNA, the CDR3 is TGTGCCAGCAGTTACCATGGAGGGGCGTGGGAGCAGTACTTC. Protein product: CASSYHGGAWEQYF.

This chain joins TRBV7-9 and TRBJ1-1; no firm D call. This CDR3 comprises 11 residues. CDR1 is SEHNR, CDR2 FQNEAQ, per germline (reference sequence). Trimming cost V 0 bases and J 7 bases, with 3 bases left between them. The CDR3 bases are TGTGCCAGCAGCTTAGCAAGTGAAGCTTTCTTT. Protein product: CASSLASEAFF.

The chain carries TRBV5-6 and TRBJ1-1, with 9 bases aligning to TRBD1. The V gene's germline CDR1 is SGHDT and CDR2 YYEEEE. J was trimmed by 1 base and V by 4 bases; bases with no gene match: 11. This CDR3 contains 17 residues. CDR3 nucleotide sequence: TGTGCCAGCAGCCCCGACGGTACAGGGGGCACGAACACTGAAGCTTTCTTT. Translated: CASSPDGTGGTNTEAFF.

The count of this clone is one. The genes are TRBV19 and TRBJ1-4, with TRBD1 as a possible D gene (6 bases). Germline assignment: CDR1 LNHDA and CDR2 SQIVND (reference sequence). The CDR3 has 14 residues. V dropped 10 bases and J dropped 3 bases, with 15 bases sitting between them. CDR3 coding DNA: TGTGCCACCCGGGACACAGGGTCTAATGAAAAACTGTTTTTT. Amino acid sequence: CATRDTGSNEKLFF. The whole variable domain, filled in from reference TRBV19 and TRBJ1-4, reads DGGITQSPKYLFRKEGQNVTLSCEQNLNHDAMYWYRQDPGQGLRLIYYSQIVNDFQKGDIAEGYSVSREKKESFPLTVTSAQKNPTAFYLCATRDTGSNEKLFFGSGTQLSVL.

The chain is built from TRBV20-1 and TRBJ2-7; D may be TRBD1 (5 bases). The germline V gene encodes CDR1 DFQATT and CDR2 SNEGSKA (reference sequence). The CDR3 is 13 residues long. V lost 3 bases and J lost 4, with 13 bases in between. CDR3 in DNA: TGCAGTGCTAGTGCGCAGGGTGGATACGAGCAGTACTTC. Translated, it gives CSASAQGGYEQYF.

The table lists this clone with a count of one. The chain has TRBV5-1 and TRBJ2-7; 8 bases match TRBD1. The CDR3 contains 13 residues. Per germline, CDR1 SGHRS and CDR2 YFSETQ. The ends lost 4 bases at V and 9 bases at J; junction bases unmatched: 9. DNA of the CDR3: TGCGCCAGCAGCCGGGACAGGCAGGGGGTGCAGTACTTC. It codes for CASSRDRQGVQYF.

V gene TRBV7-8 combines with J gene TRBJ2-5; D gene uncertain. Germline CDR1 and CDR2: SGHVS and FQNEAQ. The CDR3 length is 13 residues. V was trimmed by 5 bases and J by 4 bases, leaving 11 bases between them. Written as DNA, the CDR3 is TGTGCCAGCAGCCCCTTGGGTCCAGAGACCCAGTACTTC. This gives the protein CASSPLGPETQYF.

The chain links TRBV2 to TRBJ2-7, with D perhaps assigned TRBD1 or TRBD2 (5 bases each). Trimming stripped 6 bases from V and 1 base from J, with 13 bases between. The CDR3 consists of 14 residues. Per the germline V gene, CDR1 is SNHLY and CDR2 is FYNNEI. CDR3 coding DNA: TGTGCCAGCAGGGTCGAGGGGCGTTCCTACGAGCAGTACTTC. This encodes CASRVEGRSYEQYF. Supplemented by reference TRBV2 and TRBJ2-7, the full variable domain reads EPEVTQTPSHQVTQMGQEVILRCVPISNHLYFYWYRQILGQKVEFLVSFYNNEISEKSEIFDDQFSVERPDGSNFTLKIRSTKLEDSAMYFCASRVEGRSYEQYFGPGTRLTVT.